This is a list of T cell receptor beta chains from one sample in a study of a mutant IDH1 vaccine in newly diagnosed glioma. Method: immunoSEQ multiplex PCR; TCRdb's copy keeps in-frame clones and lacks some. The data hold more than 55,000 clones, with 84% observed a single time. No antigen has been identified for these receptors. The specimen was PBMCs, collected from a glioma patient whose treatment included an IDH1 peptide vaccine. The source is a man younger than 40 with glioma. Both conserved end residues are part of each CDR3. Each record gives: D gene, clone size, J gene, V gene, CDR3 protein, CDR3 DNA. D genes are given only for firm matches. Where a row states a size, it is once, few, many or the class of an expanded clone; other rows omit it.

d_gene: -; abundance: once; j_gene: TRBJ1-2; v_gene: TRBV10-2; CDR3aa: CASSESGDVIYGYTF; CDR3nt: TGCGCCAGCAGTGAGTCGGGCGATGTTATCTATGGCTACACCTTC
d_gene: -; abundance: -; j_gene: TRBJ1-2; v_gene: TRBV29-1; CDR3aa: CSVRTGVGDTF; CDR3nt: TGCAGCGTTAGGACGGGAGTAGGTGACACCTTC
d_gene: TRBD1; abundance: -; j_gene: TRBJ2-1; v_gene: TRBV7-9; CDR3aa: CASSLFRDRGSYNEQFF; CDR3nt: TGTGCCAGCAGCTTATTTCGTGACAGGGGCTCCTACAATGAGCAGTTCTTC
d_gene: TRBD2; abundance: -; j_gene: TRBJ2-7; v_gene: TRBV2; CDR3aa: CARGSGGSYEQYF; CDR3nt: TGTGCCAGAGGGAGCGGGGGGAGCTACGAGCAGTACTTC
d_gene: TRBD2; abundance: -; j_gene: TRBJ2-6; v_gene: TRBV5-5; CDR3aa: CASSLTSGGVSGANVLTF; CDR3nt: TGTGCCAGCAGCCTGACTAGCGGGGGAGTCTCTGGGGCCAACGTCCTGACTTTC
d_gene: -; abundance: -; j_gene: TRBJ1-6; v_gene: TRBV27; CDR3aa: CASSFERPLKNSPLHF; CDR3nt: TGTGCCAGCAGTTTTGAAAGGCCCTTAAAAAATTCACCCCTCCACTTT
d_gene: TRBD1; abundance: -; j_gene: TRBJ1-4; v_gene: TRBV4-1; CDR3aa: CASRESNRGREKLFF; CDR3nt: TGCGCCAGCAGGGAAAGTAACAGGGGCAGGGAAAAACTGTTTTTT
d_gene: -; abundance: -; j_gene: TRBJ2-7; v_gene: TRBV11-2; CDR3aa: CASSLRVDEQYF; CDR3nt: TGTGCCAGCAGCCTACGCGTTGACGAGCAGTACTTC
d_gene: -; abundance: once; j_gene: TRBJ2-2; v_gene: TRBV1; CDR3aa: CTSSHSRTANTGELFF; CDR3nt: TGCACCAGCAGCCATTCCAGGACAGCGAACACCGGGGAGCTGTTTTTT
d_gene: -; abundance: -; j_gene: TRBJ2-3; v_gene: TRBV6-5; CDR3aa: CASSHTLSADTQYF; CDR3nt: TGTGCCAGCAGTCACACCCTGTCGGCAGATACGCAGTATTTT
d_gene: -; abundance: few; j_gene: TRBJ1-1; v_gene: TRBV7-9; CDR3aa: CASSLARNTEAFF; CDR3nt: TGTGCCAGCAGCTTAGCCAGAAACACTGAAGCTTTCTTT
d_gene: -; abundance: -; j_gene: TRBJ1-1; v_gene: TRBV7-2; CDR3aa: CASSSQVNTEAFF; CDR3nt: TGTGCCAGCAGCTCGCAGGTGAACACTGAAGCTTTCTTT
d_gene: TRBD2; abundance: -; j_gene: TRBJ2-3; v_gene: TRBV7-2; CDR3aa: CASSLVAGGLGDTQYF; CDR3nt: TGTGCCAGCAGCTTAGTAGCGGGGGGGCTGGGAGATACGCAGTATTTT
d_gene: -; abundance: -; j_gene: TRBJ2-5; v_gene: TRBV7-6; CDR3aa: CASSFFDRPQETQYF; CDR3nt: TGTGCCAGCAGCTTTTTCGACAGGCCCCAAGAGACCCAGTACTTC
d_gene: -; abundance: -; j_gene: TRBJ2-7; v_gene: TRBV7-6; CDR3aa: CASSPNDLYEQYF; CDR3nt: TGTGCCAGCAGCCCCAACGATCTTTACGAGCAGTACTTC
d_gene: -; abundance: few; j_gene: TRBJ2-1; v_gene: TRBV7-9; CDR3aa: CASSSGLVAYNEQFF; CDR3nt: TGTGCCAGCAGCTCCGGGTTGGTTGCCTACAATGAGCAGTTCTTC
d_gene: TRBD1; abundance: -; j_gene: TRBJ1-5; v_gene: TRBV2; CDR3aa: CATRDRGNQPQHF; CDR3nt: TGTGCCACACGGGACAGGGGAAATCAGCCCCAGCATTTT
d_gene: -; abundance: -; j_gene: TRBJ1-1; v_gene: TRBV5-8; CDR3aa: CASSLRVSGTVNTEAFF; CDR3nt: TGTGCCAGCAGCTTGCGTGTCTCCGGGACGGTAAACACTGAAGCTTTCTTT
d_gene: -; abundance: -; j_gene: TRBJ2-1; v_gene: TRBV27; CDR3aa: CASSYQLAYEQFF; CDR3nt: TGTGCCAGCAGCTACCAGTTGGCGTATGAGCAGTTCTTC
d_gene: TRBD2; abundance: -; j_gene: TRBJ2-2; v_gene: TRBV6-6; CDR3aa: CASRKGLAGEIGELFF; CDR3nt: TGTGCCAGCAGGAAAGGACTAGCGGGGGAGATCGGGGAGCTGTTTTTT
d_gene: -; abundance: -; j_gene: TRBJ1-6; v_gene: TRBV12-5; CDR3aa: CASHPGAANNSPLHF; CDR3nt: TGTGCTAGCCATCCTGGGGCGGCTAATAATTCACCCCTCCACTTT
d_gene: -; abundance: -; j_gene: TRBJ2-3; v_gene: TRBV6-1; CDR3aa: CASNGGLEGTDTQYF; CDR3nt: TGTGCCAGCAACGGGGGCCTCGAAGGCACAGATACGCAGTATTTT
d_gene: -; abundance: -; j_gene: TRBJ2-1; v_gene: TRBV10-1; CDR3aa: CASSESGGNEQFF; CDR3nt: TGCGCCAGCAGTGAGTCCGGGGGCAATGAGCAGTTCTTC
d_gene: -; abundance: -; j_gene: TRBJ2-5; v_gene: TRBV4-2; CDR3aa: CASSQKEGGETQYF; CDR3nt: TGTGCCAGCAGCCAGAAAGAGGGGGGAGAGACCCAGTACTTC
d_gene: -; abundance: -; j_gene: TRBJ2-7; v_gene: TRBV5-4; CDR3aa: CASSSAGGSGFSWVEQYF; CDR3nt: TGTGCCAGCAGCTCCGCGGGCGGTTCAGGTTTTAGCTGGGTCGAGCAGTACTTC